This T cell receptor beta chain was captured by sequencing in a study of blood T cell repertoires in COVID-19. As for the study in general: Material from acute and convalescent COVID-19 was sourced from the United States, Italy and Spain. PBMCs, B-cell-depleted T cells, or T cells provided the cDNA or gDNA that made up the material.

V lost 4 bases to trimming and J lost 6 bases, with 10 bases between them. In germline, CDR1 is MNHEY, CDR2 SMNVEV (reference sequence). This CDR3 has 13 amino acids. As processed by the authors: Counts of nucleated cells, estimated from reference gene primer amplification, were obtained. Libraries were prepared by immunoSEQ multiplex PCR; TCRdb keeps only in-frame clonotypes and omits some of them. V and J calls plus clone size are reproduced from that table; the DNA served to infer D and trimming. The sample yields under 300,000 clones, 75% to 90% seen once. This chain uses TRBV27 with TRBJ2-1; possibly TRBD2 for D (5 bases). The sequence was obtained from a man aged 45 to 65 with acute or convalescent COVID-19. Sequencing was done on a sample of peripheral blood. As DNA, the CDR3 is TGTGCCAGCAGTTGGACTGCCAGCAATGAGCAGTTCTTC. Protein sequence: CASSWTASNEQFF.